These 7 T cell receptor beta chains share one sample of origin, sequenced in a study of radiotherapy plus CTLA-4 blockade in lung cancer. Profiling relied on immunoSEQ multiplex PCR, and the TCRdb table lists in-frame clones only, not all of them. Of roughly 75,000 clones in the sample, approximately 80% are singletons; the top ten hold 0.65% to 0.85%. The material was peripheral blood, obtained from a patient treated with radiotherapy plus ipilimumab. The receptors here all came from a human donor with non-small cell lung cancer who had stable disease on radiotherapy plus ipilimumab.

CDR3 protein: CASILGAVGNTEAFF. The CDR3 DNA reads as TGTGCCAGCATCCTAGGGGCGGTCGGGAACACTGAAGCTTTCTTT. This chain connects TRBV28 to TRBJ1-1, with D possibly being TRBD1 (5 bases). Germline lookup yields CDR1 MDHEN and CDR2 SYDVKM. The CDR3 spans 15 residues. Trimming took off 7 bases at V and 1 base at J, with 16 bases between the two ends.

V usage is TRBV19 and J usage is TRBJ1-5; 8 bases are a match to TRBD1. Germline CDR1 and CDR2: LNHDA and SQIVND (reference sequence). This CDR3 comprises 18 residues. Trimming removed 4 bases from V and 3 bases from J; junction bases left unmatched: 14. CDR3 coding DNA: TGTGCCAGTAGTACTAGACAGGGGAGGACGCTGGACAATCAGCCCCAGCATTTT. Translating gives CASSTRQGRTLDNQPQHF.

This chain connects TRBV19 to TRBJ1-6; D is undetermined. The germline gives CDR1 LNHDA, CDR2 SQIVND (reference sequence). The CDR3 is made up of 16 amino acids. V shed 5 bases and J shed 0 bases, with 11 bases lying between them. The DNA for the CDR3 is TGTGCCAGTAGTGATTTCCAGAGCTCCTATAATTCACCCCTCCACTTT. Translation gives CASSDFQSSYNSPLHF.

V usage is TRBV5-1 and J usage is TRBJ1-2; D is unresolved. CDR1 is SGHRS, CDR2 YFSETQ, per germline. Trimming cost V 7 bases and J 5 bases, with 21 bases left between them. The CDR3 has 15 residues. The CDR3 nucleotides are TGCGCCAGCCCCTTGCGAGTCAAGGGTGGGTATGGCTACACCTTC. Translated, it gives CASPLRVKGGYGYTF.

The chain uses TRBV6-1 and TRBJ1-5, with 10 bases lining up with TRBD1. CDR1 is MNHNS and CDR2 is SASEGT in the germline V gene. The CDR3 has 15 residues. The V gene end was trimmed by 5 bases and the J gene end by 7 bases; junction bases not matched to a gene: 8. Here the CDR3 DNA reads TGTGCCAGCAGTAACAGACAGGGGGCAGGGCAGCCCCAGCATTTT. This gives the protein CASSNRQGAGQPQHF.

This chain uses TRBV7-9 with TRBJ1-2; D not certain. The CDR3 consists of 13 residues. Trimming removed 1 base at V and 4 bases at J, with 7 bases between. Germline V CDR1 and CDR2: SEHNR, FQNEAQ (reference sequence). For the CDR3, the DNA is TGTGCCAGCAGCTTAGACGGCATCTATGGCTACACCTTC. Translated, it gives CASSLDGIYGYTF.

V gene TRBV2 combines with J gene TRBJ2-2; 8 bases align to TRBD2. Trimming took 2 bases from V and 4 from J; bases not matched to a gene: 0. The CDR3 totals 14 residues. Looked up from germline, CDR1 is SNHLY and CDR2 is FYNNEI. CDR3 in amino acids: CASSESGGTGELFF. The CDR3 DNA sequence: TGTGCCAGCAGTGAAAGCGGGGGCACCGGGGAGCTGTTTTTT.